Below are 27 T cell receptor beta chains sequenced from a single sample in a study of T cell responses to AZD1222 COVID-19 vaccine. Generated by immunoSEQ multiplex PCR, the TCRdb table keeps only in-frame clones and is missing some. The sample records about 190,000 clones, roughly 92% being singletons. Sequenced here: peripheral blood, sampled 28 days after the second dose of the MenACWY control vaccine. The receptor set was obtained from an adult who received the MenACWY meningococcal vaccine as a control.

J is TRBJ1-6 and V is TRBV5-1; D gene ambiguous. This CDR3 spans 15 amino acids. CDR1 is SGHRS and CDR2 is YFSETQ in the germline V gene. V lost 0 bases and J lost 7, with 11 bases in between. DNA for the CDR3: TGCGCCAGCAGCTTGGAAATGCCAGCGAATTCACCCCTCCACTTT. It codes for CASSLEMPANSPLHF. Using reference TRBV5-1 and TRBJ1-6 for the parts outside the CDR3, the full variable domain is KAGVTQTPRYLIKTRGQQVTLSCSPISGHRSVSWYQQTPGQGLQFLFEYFSETQRNKGNFPGRFSGRQFSNSRSEMNVSTLELGDSALYLCASSLEMPANSPLHFGNGTRLTVT.

V and J are TRBV27 and TRBJ1-6, with unresolved D. The germline CDR1 and CDR2 sequences are MNHEY and SMNVEV (reference sequence). V lost 0 bases and J lost 8, with 11 bases in between. The CDR3 spans 15 residues. Here the CDR3 DNA reads TGTGCCAGCAGTTTATCGATAAGGGTGGATTCACCCCTCCACTTT. This encodes CASSLSIRVDSPLHF.

The chain is built from TRBV7-9 and TRBJ1-4; D is ambiguous. The CDR3 sequence is 16 residues long. Germline V CDR1 and CDR2: SEHNR, FQNEAQ (reference sequence). V was pared by 5 bases and J by 4 bases, with 17 bases between. The CDR3 nucleotides read TGTGCCAGCAGCCCAGCTATAACGCGGGATAATGAAAAACTGTTTTTT. Translated: CASSPAITRDNEKLFF.

The count of this clone is one. CDR3 bases: TGTGCCTGGAGTGCGCAGGGCGGGGGCTATGGCTACACCTTC. Its translation is CAWSAQGGGYGYTF. This chain links TRBV30 with TRBJ1-2; weak D call: TRBD1 (5 bases). This CDR3 comprises 14 residues. Trimming took off 1 base at V and 4 bases at J, with 13 bases between the two ends. Germline lookup yields CDR1 GTSNPN and CDR2 SVGIG (reference sequence).

The chain couples TRBV21-1 to TRBJ1-1; the tabulated D call, TRBD1, remains unverified against the DNA. TRBV21-1 is shown as a pseudogene. The CDR3 covers 11 residues. CDR3: CASSNHRATFF. CDR3 DNA: TGTGCCAGCAGCAACCACAGGGCAACTTTCTTT.

This chain connects TRBV11-2 to TRBJ2-5; D not resolved. V lost 2 bases to trimming and J lost 2 bases, with 12 bases between them. This CDR3 spans 15 amino acids. CDR1 is SGHAT and CDR2 is FQNNGV in the germline V gene. CDR3 DNA: TGTGCCAGCAGCTTAATATCTCGTGCTCAAGAGACCCAGTACTTC. Its protein product is CASSLISRAQETQYF.

The gene calls are TRBV7-3 and TRBJ2-1, with TRBD2 matching 7 bases. V lost 1 base to trimming and J lost 4 bases; unmatched junction nucleotides: 4. The CDR3 is 15 residues long. Germline lookup yields CDR1 SGHTA and CDR2 FQGTGA. The CDR3 DNA reads as TGTGCCAGCAGCTTAATCCTAGCGGCGTACAATGAGCAGTTCTTC. Its translation: CASSLILAAYNEQFF.

This sequence joins TRBV5-5 and TRBJ1-5; D is unclear. This CDR3 region has 15 residues. V gave up 2 bases and J gave up 2 bases, with 11 bases separating them. Germline V gene sequence: CDR1 SGHKS, CDR2 YYEKEE (reference sequence). CDR3: CASSLMGGGNQPQHF. As DNA, the CDR3 is TGTGCCAGCAGCTTAATGGGCGGGGGCAATCAGCCCCAGCATTTT.

The chain joins TRBV13 to TRBJ2-2; perhaps D is TRBD1 or TRBD2 (5 bases each). CDR1 and CDR2 (germline): PRHDT, FYEKMQ (reference sequence). The CDR3 consists of 16 residues. V was shortened by 5 bases and J by 4 bases, with 17 bases between the two germline ends. CDR3 sequence reads: CASSRGLRGGTGELFF. In DNA, the CDR3 is TGTGCCAGCAGCCGGGGCTTACGGGGTGGCACCGGGGAGCTGTTTTTT.

This clone was picked up a small number of times. The gene calls are TRBV27 and TRBJ1-5; D is unresolved. The CDR3 runs to 13 residues. Germline lookup yields CDR1 MNHEY and CDR2 SMNVEV (reference sequence). V gave up 2 bases and J gave up 7 bases, with 9 bases separating them. The CDR3 spells CASSLVMWQPQHF. The CDR3, as DNA: TGTGCCAGCAGTTTAGTGATGTGGCAGCCCCAGCATTTT.

This CDR3 is CATFSADTQYF. CDR3 DNA sequence: TGTGCCACTTTTTCGGCAGATACGCAGTATTTT. The rearrangement joins TRBV27 to TRBJ2-3, with D uncertain. Germline V gene lookup returns CDR1 MNHEY and CDR2 SMNVEV (reference sequence). This CDR3 contains 11 residues. The V gene lost 10 bases and the J gene lost 4 bases, with 9 bases spanning the gap.

This chain connects TRBV27 to TRBJ1-5, with D perhaps TRBD1 (5 bases). V dropped 7 bases and J dropped 3 bases, with 13 bases sitting between them. The germline gives CDR1 MNHEY, CDR2 SMNVEV (reference sequence). The CDR3 extends over 14 amino acids. The CDR3 reads CASKRGSYNQPQHF. The CDR3 nucleotides are TGTGCCAGCAAGAGGGGCAGTTACAATCAGCCCCAGCATTTT.

The rearrangement uses TRBV19 and TRBJ1-1; D is possibly TRBD1 (5 bases). Between the trimmed V and J ends, which lost 9 bases and 6 bases, there was a span of 11 bases. The CDR3 spans 11 residues. Germline loops: CDR1 LNHDA, CDR2 SQIVND (reference sequence). CDR3 in amino acids: CASRVESEAFF. The CDR3 DNA follows: TGTGCCAGCAGGGTTGAGTCTGAAGCTTTCTTT.

The rearrangement uses TRBV7-9 and TRBJ2-7; 7 positions agree with TRBD1. The trim removed 5 bases at V and 2 bases at J, leaving 9 bases unmatched. The CDR3 runs 15 residues. Germline V gives CDR1 SEHNR, CDR2 FQNEAQ (reference sequence). CDR3 DNA sequence: TGTGCCAGCAGCCCCCTTACAGGGGTACCCTACGAGCAGTACTTC. Its protein is CASSPLTGVPYEQYF.

This rearrangement joins TRBV6-5 to TRBJ2-3; TRBD2 is a possible D gene (6 bases). Germline lookup yields CDR1 MNHEY and CDR2 SVGAGI. Trimming pared 5 bases from V and 3 bases from J, leaving 15 bases between. The CDR3 runs to 15 residues. The CDR3, as DNA: TGTGCCAGCAGTCCTTCGGGACTCGTGACAGATACGCAGTATTTT. It encodes CASSPSGLVTDTQYF.

The gene calls are TRBV12-3 or TRBV12-4 and TRBJ1-5, with D perhaps TRBD1 (6 bases). V gave up 6 bases and J gave up 7 bases, with 13 bases separating them. This CDR3 is built from 13 residues. CDR3 sequence: CASRRDQGQPQHF. In DNA form, the CDR3 reads TGTGCCAGCAGACGAGATCAGGGGCAGCCCCAGCATTTT.

The gene calls are TRBV13 and TRBJ2-7, with TRBD2 identical over 14 bases. Germline-derived CDR1 and CDR2 are PRHDT and FYEKMQ (reference sequence). This CDR3 contains 16 residues. The trim removed 3 bases at V and 7 bases at J, leaving 8 bases unmatched. The CDR3, as DNA: TGTGCCAGCAGCTTGGCGACTAGCGGGAGGGCCAATGAGCAGTACTTC. Protein sequence: CASSLATSGRANEQYF.

The chain joins TRBV6-6 to TRBJ1-5, with D perhaps TRBD1 (6 bases). With 0 bases removed from V and 0 bases from J, the gap between germline ends came to 9 bases. CDR1 is MNHNY and CDR2 is SVGAGI in the germline V gene (reference sequence). The CDR3 covers 16 residues. The CDR3 DNA follows: TGTGCCAGCAGTTACTCGAGGACAGCTAGCAATCAGCCCCAGCATTTT. Its translation is CASSYSRTASNQPQHF.

This sequence joins TRBV27 and TRBJ1-2; tentatively, D is TRBD1 (5 bases). Trimming took 6 bases from V and 8 from J, leaving 16 bases between them. Germline CDR1 MNHEY, CDR2 SMNVEV (reference sequence). The CDR3 extends over 13 amino acids. CDR3: CASRRGDRGGYTF. The CDR3 DNA sequence: TGTGCCAGCAGAAGGGGAGACAGAGGAGGCTACACCTTC.

CDR3 loop: CASSFWRTGPGTEAFF. CDR3 in DNA: TGTGCCAGCAGTTTTTGGCGCACGGGACCGGGTACTGAAGCTTTCTTT. This chain joins TRBV27 and TRBJ1-1; perhaps TRBD1 as D (5 bases). There are 16 residues in the CDR3. V dropped 3 bases and J dropped 5 bases, with 19 bases sitting between them. Germline V CDR1 and CDR2: MNHEY, SMNVEV (reference sequence).

This clone was detected once. The genes are TRBV29-1 and TRBJ2-5; TRBD2 agrees at 9 bases. The CDR3 length is 13 residues. Germline values: CDR1 SQVTM, CDR2 ANQGSEA. Trimming took 3 bases from V and 5 from J; bases not matched to a gene: 4. The CDR3 region has the DNA TGCAGCGTTGATGCTAGCGGGACGGAGACCCAGTACTTC. It is translated as CSVDASGTETQYF.

The CDR3 is CAWSRDRGQGQPQHF. The CDR3 coding sequence is TGTGCCTGGAGTAGGGACAGGGGGCAGGGGCAGCCCCAGCATTTT. V is TRBV30 and J is TRBJ1-5; 12 nucleotides line up with TRBD1. J gave up 7 bases and V 2 bases, and 6 bases lay outside the gene matches. Germline V lookup: CDR1 GTSNPN, CDR2 SVGIG (reference sequence). CDR3 length equals 15 residues. Together with reference TRBV30 and TRBJ1-5, the CDR3 gives the full variable domain: SQTIHQWPATLVQPVGSPLSLECTVEGTSNPNLYWYRQAAGRGLQLLFYSVGIGQISSEVPQNLSASRPQDRQFILSSKKLLLSDSGFYLCAWSRDRGQGQPQHFGDGTRLSIL.

The chain joins TRBV4-2 to TRBJ2-1; a possible D gene is TRBD2 (6 bases). In germline, CDR1 is LGHNA, CDR2 YNFKEQ. The CDR3 totals 16 residues. Deletions cut 0 bases from V and 3 bases from J, with 12 bases between. The CDR3 protein is CASSQEEGGIYNEQFF. CDR3 in DNA: TGTGCCAGCAGCCAAGAAGAGGGCGGGATCTACAATGAGCAGTTCTTC.

Comment on this clone: This specimen includes other DNA sequences encoding the same CDR3. The V gene is TRBV7-6, the J gene TRBJ1-1, with TRBD1 as a possible D gene (6 bases). The V end lost 5 bases, the J end lost 0 bases, and 10 bases lay between the germline ends. The CDR3 spans 14 residues. The germline V gene has CDR1 SGHVS and CDR2 FNYEAQ. The CDR3 reads CASSPTGLNTEAFF. In DNA form, the CDR3 reads TGTGCCAGCAGCCCCACAGGGTTGAACACTGAAGCTTTCTTT.

This clone was seen a few times. Other DNA sequences from this sample encode an identical CDR3 as well. The gene calls are TRBV3-1 (or the pseudogene TRBV3-2) and TRBJ1-3, with unresolved D. Per germline, CDR1 LGHDT and CDR2 YNNKEL (reference sequence). V was cut by 4 bases and J by 4 bases, with 5 bases left in between. The CDR3 runs to 12 residues. For the CDR3, the DNA is TGTGCCAGCAGCCCCACCGGAAACACCATATATTTT. Translation gives CASSPTGNTIYF.

This chain links TRBV6-2 or TRBV6-3 with TRBJ2-1; D gene unclear. V lost 5 bases to trimming and J lost 9 bases, with 11 bases between them. The germline V gene has CDR1 MNHEY and CDR2 SVGEGT. The CDR3 contains 12 residues. Written as DNA, the CDR3 is TGTGCCAGCAGTGGCTTAAGCAGTGAGCAGTTCTTC. This gives the protein CASSGLSSEQFF.

V is TRBV4-3 and J is TRBJ1-3; tentative D call: TRBD1 (6 bases). The germline V and J ends were trimmed by 0 bases and 10 bases, with 10 bases remaining between them. The CDR3 length is 13 residues. Germline V lookup: CDR1 LGHNA, CDR2 YSLEER. DNA of the CDR3: TGCGCCAGCAGCCAAGACCAGGGGAATACCATATATTTT. It translates to CASSQDQGNTIYF.